This record covers a single TCR beta chain. This clonotype occurred a few times. No antigen is known for it. Per-base qualities were not stored, and no clone one base away is much larger. For CDR1 and CDR2, the germline V gene lists MGHRA and YSYEKL. From the cysteine through the phenylalanine, the CDR3 covers 16 amino acids. CDR3 DNA is the only sequence kept; it has 48 bases, read in frame from the first base. V lost 0 bases and J lost 4 bases; the stretch between them is 16 bases long. The record originates from a study of blood T cells in healthy people across ages (dated by TCRdb to the mid-2010s). About the investigation overall: In model experiments, template switching captured roughly one uniquely barcoded TCR beta cDNA molecule for every two T cells. Donors were grouped into four age groups: young (average 16 years), middle-aged (39), aged (around 56) and long-lived (around 80). Donors of different ages were randomly distributed across sequencing lanes to avoid experimental bias. For two donors (one aged 18 to 30 and one aged 80 or older), the study analyzed two additional independent replicas of 1 million unique cDNA reads from the same blood draw. Using deep sequencing normalized with unique cDNA molecular identifiers, the study measured how TCR beta repertoire diversity changes with age.

Systemically healthy Caucasian individuals from Russia, over 30 in total and aged roughly 6 to 100 years, were included as donors. Each donor gave 8 to 10 milliliters of peripheral blood, drawn into EDTA-treated Vacutainer tubes. Ficoll-Paque density-gradient centrifugation was used to isolate PBMCs, with at least 6 million per sample. Trizol reagent was used to extract total RNA from the PBMCs, yielding at least 5 micrograms per sample. The percentages of naive CD45RAhigh/CD27high T cells were determined by flow cytometry on a PBMC aliquot from every donor. The protocol used for the library was 5' RACE. Sequencing was carried out with an Illumina HiSeq 2500. A second about 7 to 12 cycle PCR used a sample-barcoded 5' primer and a J-beta primer mix. A unique molecular identifier was introduced onto each TCR beta cDNA molecule by a template-switch 5' adaptor carrying 12 random nucleotides. At least 2.5 million CDR3-containing paired-end reads were obtained from each sample. All of the RNA was converted into first-strand cDNA using the Mint cDNA synthesis kit, with a TRBC-specific oligonucleotide serving as the primer. Following uracil-DNA glycosylase treatment, a first 18-cycle PCR with universal primers M1SS and BC2_uni_R was performed on all cDNA. Under the source paper's analysis protocol: For normalization, 1 million high-quality reads were randomly selected from each sample, with every read carrying a distinct molecular identifier. Instead of being binned into consensus sequences, reads that shared molecular identifiers were thrown out. MiTCR, set to a Q25 quality threshold and the strictest error-elimination algorithm, was used for CDR3 identification, clonotype clustering and error correction. A nonparametric unseen species model using Euler transformation provided a lower-bound estimate of total TCR beta diversity. TCRdb trimmed public reads at Q25 via fastp, called clones via MiXCR and kept in-frame beta chains. Every CDR3 protein is listed once, alongside the most common genes and DNA of its rows. These V and J calls originate from TCRdb's pipeline instead of the authors' own analysis. This sample is represented by about 640,000 distinct CDR3 sequences; roughly three fifths of them were singletons. About two fifths of the sample goes to the ten largest clones.

Broader findings and caveats from the paper: Because profiling used bulk unsorted PBMCs, naive and antigen-experienced compartments could not be compared conclusively. Observed TCR beta diversity per million T cells fell roughly linearly with age, and a significant reduction was already apparent by age approximately 40. Compared with the aged group, more naive CD4+ T cells, fewer expanded clones and increased TCR diversity were shown by the long-lived group, suggesting age selection. Total diversity estimates from one million sequenced T cells were considered lower bounds and underestimates. Observed TCR beta diversity correlated strongly with the percentage of naive T cells measured by flow cytometry. Because donor CMV infection status was unknown, age-related changes in expanded clonotypes were potentially confounded.

Recombination connected TRBV4-1 to TRBJ2-7, and possibly TRBD2, on 6 matching bases. The source of this sequence is a man between 60 and 75 years old in good health. The material sequenced was blood. The nucleotides read TGCGCCAGCAGCCAAGACGGTGCATTACGGGGGTACGAGCAGTACTTC. This encodes CASSQDGALRGYEQYF.